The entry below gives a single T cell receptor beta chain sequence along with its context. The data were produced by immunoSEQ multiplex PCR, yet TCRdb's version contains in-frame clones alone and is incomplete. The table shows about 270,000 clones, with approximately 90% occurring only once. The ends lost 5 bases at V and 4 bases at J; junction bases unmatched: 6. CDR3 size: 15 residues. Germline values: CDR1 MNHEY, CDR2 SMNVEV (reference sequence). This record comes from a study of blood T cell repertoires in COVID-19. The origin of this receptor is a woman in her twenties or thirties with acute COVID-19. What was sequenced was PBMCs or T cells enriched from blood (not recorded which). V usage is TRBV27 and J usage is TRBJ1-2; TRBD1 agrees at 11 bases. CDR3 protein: CASSRGTGGIYGYTF. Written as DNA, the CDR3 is TGTGCCAGCAGTCGGGGGACAGGGGGGATCTATGGCTACACCTTC.